One sample yielded the 9 T cell receptor beta chains listed below, sequenced in a study of post-analysis software for immune sequencing data. General study findings and limits: Five TRBV segments, including TRBV5-6, TRBV5-1 and TRBV20-1, were more frequent in patients than controls.

Their cognate antigens are unknown. The TCR beta cDNA libraries contained unique molecular identifiers. One entry per CDR3 protein results from TCRdb running MiXCR on the PCR reads. The data show around 710,000 distinct CDR3 sequences, 46% seen once. Sequencing was done on a sample of blood. The receptor set was obtained from a girl aged 5-17 years with multiple sclerosis.

The chain joins TRBV5-5 to TRBJ2-7, with TRBD2 matching over 12 bases. Trimming at V came to 7 bases and at J to 5 bases, leaving 1 base not matched to a gene. This CDR3 has 12 amino acids. CDR1 is SGHKS, CDR2 YYEKEE, per germline (reference sequence). The chain's CDR3 is CASGLAGNEQYF. CDR3 sequence (DNA): TGTGCCAGCGGACTAGCGGGAAACGAGCAGTACTTC.

This chain connects TRBV4-3 to TRBJ2-7, with D unclear. Trimming shortened V by 1 base and J by 1 base, and 8 bases separated the two germline ends. Germline loops: CDR1 LGHNA, CDR2 YSLEER. The CDR3 totals 14 residues. The chain's CDR3 is CASSQGPNSYEQYF. CDR3 bases: TGCGCCAGCAGCCAAGGTCCAAATTCCTACGAGCAGTACTTC.

The chain combines TRBV5-1 with TRBJ2-7, with D possibly matching TRBD1 (5 bases). Trimming pared 4 bases from V and 7 bases from J, leaving 15 bases between. The CDR3 covers 13 residues. Germline V gives CDR1 SGHRS, CDR2 YFSETQ. The CDR3 loop reads CASSVDTHNEQYF. The CDR3 coding sequence is TGCGCCAGCAGCGTGGACACCCACAATGAGCAGTACTTC.

The chain combines TRBV20-1 with TRBJ2-1; 14 bases fit TRBD2. CDR1 and CDR2 (germline): DFQATT, SNEGSKA (reference sequence). The V gene end was trimmed by 7 bases and the J gene end by 9 bases; junction bases not matched to a gene: 14. The length of the CDR3 is 16 residues. The CDR3 sequence is CSGEMGLAGERGEQFF. CDR3 bases: TGCAGTGGAGAGATGGGACTAGCGGGAGAAAGGGGTGAGCAGTTCTTC.

V usage is TRBV6-1 and J usage is TRBJ2-3, with 12 bases aligning to TRBD2. Looked up from germline, CDR1 is MNHNS and CDR2 is SASEGT. This CDR3 has 16 amino acids. V was clipped by 6 bases and J by 2 bases; unmatched bases: 6. CDR3 amino acids: CASRSSSGRVTDTQYF. In nucleotides, the CDR3 is TGTGCCAGCAGATCCTCTAGCGGGAGGGTCACAGATACGCAGTATTTT.

This clonotype came up a few times. The V call is TRBV15, the J call TRBJ2-5; D remains unclear. Trimming took off 1 base at V and 5 bases at J, with 17 bases between the two ends. From germline, CDR1 is LNHNV and CDR2 YYDKDF (reference sequence). The CDR3 length is 16 residues. CDR3 bases: TGTGCCACCAGCAGAGTGAACAGCCCTAATCGGGAGACCCAGTACTTC. Encoded protein: CATSRVNSPNRETQYF.

This clonotype showed up just a few times. The chain has TRBV10-3 and TRBJ2-7, with TRBD1 as a possible D gene (5 bases). Trimming took off 4 bases at V and 3 bases at J, with 16 bases between the two ends. The CDR3 sequence is 15 residues long. Per the germline V gene, CDR1 is ENHRY and CDR2 is SYGVKD. Here the CDR3 DNA reads TGTGCCATCAGTGCGGCGAAGGGAAGGGGCTACGAGCAGTACTTC. Translating it yields CAISAAKGRGYEQYF.

The V and J genes are TRBV7-9 and TRBJ1-2, with 11 bases that match TRBD1. The CDR3 is 16 amino acids. J gave up 7 bases and V 3 bases, and 10 bases lay outside the gene matches. The germline V gene encodes CDR1 SEHNR and CDR2 FQNEAQ (reference sequence). The CDR3 protein is CASSFTAGQGALGYTF. The CDR3 DNA is TGTGCCAGCAGCTTTACCGCCGGACAGGGGGCGCTTGGCTACACCTTC.

The table lists this clonotype with a count of one. V gene TRBV7-2 combines with J gene TRBJ2-5, with 15 positions matching TRBD2. The CDR3 totals 18 residues. The junction had 5 bases not matched to a gene; V was cut back by 1 base and J by 2 bases. Germline CDR1 is SGHTA and CDR2 is FQGNSA. CDR3 sequence: CASSLEGLAGGSQETQYF. DNA of the CDR3: TGTGCCAGCAGCTTAGAGGGACTAGCGGGAGGAAGTCAAGAGACCCAGTACTTC.